The 4 T cell receptor beta chains reported below all come from one sample, sequenced in a study of OX40 agonist ivuxolimab in advanced cancers. Profiled with immunoSEQ multiplex PCR; TCRdb holds only in-frame clones, not every one. The table has 13,000 to 15,000 clones, 65% to 80% seen once. Sequenced material: CD4+ or CD8+ T cells sorted from blood, taken in a trial of the OX40 agonist ivuxolimab. Source of these receptors: an adult with an advanced solid tumor such as melanoma, head and neck, liver or kidney cancer.

This clone was observed a single time. The chain has TRBV6-1 and TRBJ2-5; 10 bases are a match to TRBD1. Germline trimming cut 3 bases from V and 4 bases from J; bases unmatched to any gene: 5. This CDR3 is 15 amino acids long. Germline CDR1 MNHNS, CDR2 SASEGT. CDR3 residues: CASSDGDRGGETQYF. The DNA of the CDR3 is TGTGCCAGCAGTGACGGGGACAGGGGTGGAGAGACCCAGTACTTC.

The V gene is TRBV28, the J gene TRBJ2-3; possible D gene TRBD1, 5 bases. This CDR3 comprises 13 residues. Germline V gene data show CDR1 as MDHEN and CDR2 as SYDVKM. Trimming took off 5 bases at V and 7 bases at J, with 13 bases between the two ends. CDR3 DNA: TGTGCCAGCAGTCCACCGACAGTTCATACGCAGTATTTT. Its protein product is CASSPPTVHTQYF.

J is TRBJ2-2 and V is TRBV7-9; TRBD1 agrees at 7 bases. With V trimmed by 5 bases and J by 0 bases, 6 bases remained unmatched. Germline V CDR1 and CDR2: SEHNR, FQNEAQ (reference sequence). This CDR3 has 16 residues. The CDR3 nucleotides read TGTGCCAGCAGCCTTCGGGACAGATCGAACACCGGGGAGCTGTTTTTT. Its translation: CASSLRDRSNTGELFF.

V usage is TRBV19 and J usage is TRBJ2-4, with 7 bases fitting TRBD2. V gave up 0 bases and J gave up 4 bases; unmatched junction bases: 6. The CDR3 runs to 16 residues. CDR1 LNHDA and CDR2 SQIVND come from the germline V gene (reference sequence). CDR3 residues: CASSIDYSSGKNIQYF. As DNA, the CDR3 is TGTGCCAGTAGTATAGATTATTCTAGCGGTAAAAACATTCAGTACTTC. The complete variable domain, with remaining parts taken from reference TRBV19 and TRBJ2-4, reads DGGITQSPKYLFRKEGQNVTLSCEQNLNHDAMYWYRQDPGQGLRLIYYSQIVNDFQKGDIAEGYSVSREKKESFPLTVTSAQKNPTAFYLCASSIDYSSGKNIQYFGAGTRLSVL.